This T cell receptor (beta chain) was recorded in a study of blood T cell repertoires in COVID-19. Study context: Sample material is recorded as cDNA or gDNA derived from T cells, B-cell-depleted T cells, or PBMCs.

Participant age was roughly 18 to 100 years, and participants resided in roughly 25 US areas. During the 2 weeks before they entered the study, exposed participants had met someone with a PCR-confirmed or clinician-diagnosed COVID-19 case. TCRdb keeps only in-frame clones here, not all; method: immunoSEQ multiplex PCR. Altogether under 250,000 clones are present, over 75% being singletons, with the ten largest covering more than 3%. The CDR3 runs 14 residues. Germline values: CDR1 SGHTA, CDR2 FQGNSA. Trimming took 8 bases from V and 6 from J; bases not matched to a gene: 10. This receptor was obtained from a woman in her twenties or thirties who had been exposed to COVID-19. The sequencing sample was made of PBMCs or T cells enriched from blood (not recorded which). This rearrangement joins TRBV7-2 to TRBJ2-1; 7 nucleotides align to TRBD2. CDR3: CASHWGGSVNEQFF. The DNA for the CDR3 is TGTGCCAGCCACTGGGGCGGGAGTGTCAATGAGCAGTTCTTC.